This T cell receptor (beta chain) stems from a study of cytomegalovirus exposure and HLA in healthy donors. Everyone who donated was a healthy bone marrow donor. Details on this clone: Its antigen is undetermined.

Germline V lookup: CDR1 GTSNPN, CDR2 SVGIG (reference sequence). V was pared by 7 bases and J by 6 bases, with 9 bases of the junction left unmatched. This CDR3 has 13 amino acids. Study outcomes and limitations: It was around 160 TCR beta chains that were listed as cytomegalovirus-associated. Among the CMV-associated chains, three were confirmed in vitro as specific for CMV antigens.

Vbeta (60) and Jbeta (13) primers were used in the PCR. Repertoires were generated with immunoSEQ multiplex PCR, while TCRdb's copy carries only in-frame clones and drops some. The sample has roughly 100,000 clones, roughly three quarters seen once; the top ten hold 1.3%. The V call is TRBV30, the J call TRBJ2-7; 10 nucleotides agree with TRBD1. This TCR was sampled from a man aged 40-55 years in good health and CMV-seronegative. The sequencing input was PBMCs. CDR3 in DNA: TGTGCCTCATACCGGGACAGGGGAGGCGAGCAGTACTTC. This encodes CASYRDRGGEQYF.